This TCR beta chain was documented in a study of prognosis after radiotherapy for stage I lung cancer. Study in general: Operability status for all non-small cell lung cancer patients was recorded as medically inoperable.

By share of the sample, this clonotype is medium-sized. What it binds is unknown. TCR beta CDR3 amplification from genomic DNA was performed by two-round multiplex PCR. The authors ran first-round PCR with primers specific to each TRBV and TRBJ gene. Each CDR3 protein gets one entry after TCRdb re-called the multiplex PCR reads with MiXCR. Seen here are about 14,000 distinct CDR3 sequences, just under 30% observed once, and the top ten hold about an eighth. Study results and limitations: Lower post-radiation Shannon entropy was seen in patients who went on to develop distant metastases. There was a fall in unique TCR clone counts after stereotactic body radiation therapy, median roughly 9,300 versus 7,200.

The sample consisted of PBMCs, taken before or after stereotactic body radiation therapy (not recorded which). This TCR came from a donor over 45 with non-small cell lung cancer.

The CDR3 DNA sequence: TGCGCCAGCAGCTTGGGACTACTATCTAAGGAGACCCAGTACTTC. Amino acid sequence: CASSLGLLSKETQYF. This chain uses TRBV5-1 with TRBJ2-5; TRBD2 might be the D (5 bases). The V and J ends lost 0 bases and 5 bases respectively, with 14 bases between them. Germline lookup yields CDR1 SGHRS and CDR2 YFSETQ. The CDR3 has 15 residues.